These T cell receptor beta chains were read from a single sample in a study of blood T cell repertoires in COVID-19. Profiled with immunoSEQ multiplex PCR; TCRdb holds only in-frame clones, not every one. The sample holds some 210,000 clones, about 89% seen once. Sequencing used peripheral blood. The receptors shown here come from a man in his 60s who had recovered from COVID-19. CDR3s include the opening cysteine and the closing phenylalanine or tryptophan. D genes are given only for firm matches. Clone size appears in some rows only: once, few, many, or a class for an expanded clone.

d_call j_call clone_size v_call cdr3_aa cdr3_nt
TRBD2 TRBJ2-1 . TRBV4-3 CASSQPGLAAGEQFF TGCGCCAGCAGCCAGCCGGGACTAGCGGCCGGTGAGCAGTTCTTC
. TRBJ2-3 . TRBV7-2 CASQLSPSTDTQYF TGTGCCAGCCAGCTTAGCCCCAGCACAGATACGCAGTATTTT
. TRBJ1-5 . TRBV5-5 CASSQSLGASNQPQHF TGTGCCAGCAGCCAGAGCCTGGGGGCAAGCAATCAGCCCCAGCATTTT
TRBD1 TRBJ2-2 many TRBV25-1 CASSDRGRSTGELFF TGTGCCAGCAGCGACAGGGGGCGTAGCACCGGGGAGCTGTTTTTT
TRBD2 TRBJ2-1 . TRBV14 CASSHGLVSSYNEQFF TGTGCCAGCAGCCACGGACTAGTTAGCTCCTACAATGAGCAGTTCTTC
TRBD2 TRBJ2-5 . TRBV5-4 CASSKLLSGGRETQYF TGTGCCAGCAGCAAACTGCTGAGCGGGGGTAGAGAGACCCAGTACTTC
. TRBJ1-2 . TRBV15 CATNPDNGVYGYTF TGTGCCACCAACCCAGACAACGGCGTTTATGGCTACACCTTC
TRBD1 TRBJ1-2 . TRBV6-2/TRBV6-3 CASSSDRFNYGYTF TGTGCCAGCAGTTCGGACAGGTTCAACTATGGCTACACCTTC
. TRBJ1-3 . TRBV9 CASSVGVSGNTIYF TGTGCCAGCAGCGTAGGAGTCTCTGGAAACACCATATATTTT
. TRBJ1-5 . TRBV9 CASSYRHTDQPQHF TGTGCCAGCAGTTATAGACACACTGATCAGCCCCAGCATTTT
. TRBJ2-1 . TRBV10-3 CAIRTVLGNEQFF TGTGCCATCAGAACAGTCCTTGGGAATGAGCAGTTCTTC
. TRBJ1-2 once TRBV12-3/TRBV12-4 CASSPRQDGYTF TGTGCCAGCAGCCCACGACAGGATGGCTACACCTTC
. TRBJ1-1 . TRBV2 CASSEKGRYTEAFF TGTGCCAGCAGTGAAAAAGGGAGATACACTGAAGCTTTCTTT
. TRBJ1-2 many TRBV6-6 CASSYSKDLNYGYTF TGTGCCAGCAGTTACTCAAAGGACTTAAACTATGGCTACACCTTC
TRBD2 TRBJ2-7 . TRBV25-1 CASSEQASGRASEQYF TGTGCCAGCAGTGAACAGGCTAGCGGGAGGGCCAGCGAGCAGTACTTC
. TRBJ1-1 few TRBV28 CASSSLVSTEAFF TGTGCCAGCAGCTCGCTCGTGAGCACTGAAGCTTTCTTT
TRBD2 TRBJ2-7 . TRBV28 CASSLTSGGSYEQYF TGTGCCAGCAGTCTGACTAGCGGGGGCTCCTACGAGCAGTACTTC
TRBD2 TRBJ2-5 . TRBV29-1 CSVAQTSGAETQYF TGCAGCGTCGCCCAGACTAGCGGGGCAGAGACCCAGTACTTC
. TRBJ1-5 few TRBV28 CASSLTGAGVKLGNQPQHF TGTGCCAGCAGTTTAACCGGGGCAGGGGTGAAATTGGGCAATCAGCCCCAGCATTTT
TRBD1 TRBJ2-5 . TRBV6-2/TRBV6-3 CASSLDRDSQETQYF TGTGCCAGCAGTCTCGACCGGGACAGTCAAGAGACCCAGTACTTC
. TRBJ2-7 . TRBV5-1 CASSQRQASSYEQYF TGCGCCAGCAGCCAGAGACAGGCCAGCTCCTACGAGCAGTACTTC
TRBD1 TRBJ1-2 . TRBV9 CASSPGQGNYGYTF TGTGCCAGCAGCCCGGGACAGGGCAACTATGGCTACACCTTC
. TRBJ1-2 . TRBV20-1 CSASDSGYTF TGCAGTGCATCGGACAGTGGCTACACCTTC
. TRBJ2-7 . TRBV27 CASSRRDGDYEQYF TGTGCCAGCAGTCGGCGGGACGGTGACTACGAGCAGTACTTC
. TRBJ2-1 . TRBV24-1 CATKRRRFPYNEQFF TGTGCCACTAAAAGGCGGCGGTTTCCCTACAATGAGCAGTTCTTC
TRBD1 TRBJ1-2 . TRBV6-5 CASSYSEQGAGGYTF TGTGCCAGCAGTTACTCCGAACAGGGGGCCGGTGGCTACACCTTC
TRBD1 TRBJ1-1 . TRBV3-1/TRBV3-2 CASSQDGQVNTEAFF TGTGCCAGCAGCCAAGACGGACAGGTGAACACTGAAGCTTTCTTT
TRBD1 TRBJ1-6 . TRBV5-4 CASSAQGNNSPLHF TGTGCCAGCAGCGCACAGGGGAATAATTCACCCCTCCACTTT
TRBD1 TRBJ1-1 . TRBV27 CASTQGAARNTEAFF TGTGCCAGCACCCAGGGGGCGGCCAGGAACACTGAAGCTTTCTTT
TRBD2 TRBJ2-2 once TRBV19 CASSPGGRAGELFF TGTGCCAGTAGTCCGGGGGGGCGGGCCGGGGAGCTGTTTTTT
. TRBJ1-2 once TRBV18 CASSPERVGNGGYTF TGTGCCAGCTCACCAGAGAGGGTAGGGAATGGTGGCTACACCTTC
. TRBJ2-5 many TRBV27 CASSPGASVLETQYF TGTGCCAGCAGTCCCGGAGCTAGCGTTCTAGAGACCCAGTACTTC